This T cell receptor (beta chain) was obtained from a study of T cell responses to AZD1222 COVID-19 vaccine. General study results and limits: Nearly half of spike-specific TCRs reportedly go after variant regions that carry no mutations. The donor cohort was predominantly white British with a female majority, and clonal diversity may have been underestimated. Repertoire samples came only from after the peak T cell response.

Clones were read by immunoSEQ multiplex PCR, and TCRdb kept only the in-frame ones, dropping some. This table has approximately 140,000 clones, 80% to 95% appearing once. Germline trimming cut 5 bases from V and 3 bases from J; bases unmatched to any gene: 1. This CDR3 is built from 14 residues. Germline lookup yields CDR1 MNHEY and CDR2 SVGAGI. Note on this clone: Its antigen is not identified.

The rearrangement uses TRBV6-5 and TRBJ2-1; the match to TRBD2 covers 10 bases. This TCR was recovered from an adult in good health. The sequenced sample was peripheral blood, obtained on day 0 of AZD1222 vaccination. CDR3 sequence reads: CASSSGGDYNEQFF. The DNA for the CDR3 is TGTGCCAGCAGTAGCGGGGGGGACTACAATGAGCAGTTCTTC.